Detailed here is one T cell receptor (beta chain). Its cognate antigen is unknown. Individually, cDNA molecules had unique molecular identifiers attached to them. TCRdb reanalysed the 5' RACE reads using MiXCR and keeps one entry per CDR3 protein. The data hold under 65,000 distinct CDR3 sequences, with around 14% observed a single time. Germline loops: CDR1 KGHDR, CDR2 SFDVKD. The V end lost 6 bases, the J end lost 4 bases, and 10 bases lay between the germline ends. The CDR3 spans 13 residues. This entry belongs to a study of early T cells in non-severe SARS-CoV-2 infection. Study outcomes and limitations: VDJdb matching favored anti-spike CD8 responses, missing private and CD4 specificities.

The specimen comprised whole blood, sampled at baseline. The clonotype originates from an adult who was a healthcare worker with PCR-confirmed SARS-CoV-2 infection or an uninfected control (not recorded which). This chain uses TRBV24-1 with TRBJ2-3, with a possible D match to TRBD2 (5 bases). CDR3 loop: CATSQRLADTQYF. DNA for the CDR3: TGTGCCACCAGTCAGCGGCTAGCAGATACGCAGTATTTT.